The clone carrying this T cell receptor beta chain has a single count. The target antigen is unknown. Germline CDR1 MNHNS, CDR2 SASEGT. V gave up 7 bases and J gave up 2 bases, with 8 bases separating them. CDR3 size: 13 residues. The data stem from a study of OX40 agonist ivuxolimab in advanced cancers. Study details: Ivuxolimab, which patients received intravenously every 2 weeks, was dosed at 0.01 to 10 mg/kg. Three patients, one with hepatocellular carcinoma and two with cutaneous melanoma, achieved partial responses. Findings and caveats of the study: There were also nonresponders showing low normalized T-cell clonal expansion. CD8+ T cells were the subset that, on average, had more expanded clones than CD4+.

Profiling relied on immunoSEQ multiplex PCR, and the TCRdb table lists in-frame clones only, not all of them. This sample has tens of thousands of clones; around 87% occur once, and the top ten carry 2% to 3%. This TCR came from an adult with an advanced solid tumor such as melanoma, head and neck, liver or kidney cancer. This chain joins TRBV6-1 and TRBJ2-2; D gene unclear. Source: CD4+ or CD8+ T cells sorted from blood, taken in a trial of the OX40 agonist ivuxolimab. DNA for the CDR3: TGTGCCAGCACCGCGGTCAACACCGGGGAGCTGTTTTTT. It specifies CASTAVNTGELFF.